This record looks at one T cell receptor beta chain sequence and its context. Antigen: not known. Germline V gene sequence: CDR1 SGHAT, CDR2 FQNNGV. V lost 6 bases, J lost 0 bases, and 6 bases stayed unmatched. The CDR3 is made up of 15 amino acids. The data are from a study of blood T cells in healthy people across ages. Study results and caveats: A roughly linear age-dependent decrease characterized TCR beta diversity per million T cells.

Using a J-beta primer mix together with a sample-barcoded 5' primer, a second PCR was run for about 6 to 11 cycles. From the 5' RACE reads, TCRdb called clonotypes with MiXCR, one entry per CDR3 protein. The sample shows under 2,000,000 distinct CDR3 sequences, about 50% of them seen only once. The sequencing sample was made of blood. This TCR came from a woman in her thirties or forties in good health. This sequence joins TRBV11-2 and TRBJ2-3, with 7 positions matching TRBD1. The CDR3 here is CASSHLGGSTDTQYF. CDR3 DNA sequence: TGTGCCAGCAGTCACCTAGGGGGCAGCACAGATACGCAGTATTTT.